The entry below describes one T cell receptor (beta chain). The antigen it binds to is not known. A much larger clone lies one base from this, so it may be a read error. This sample stems from a study of regulatory T cells in long-lasting Graves disease (dated by TCRdb to the early 2020s). The study in broad terms: Newly diagnosed Graves' disease patients had taken antithyroid drugs for less than 3 months. Patients with persistent Graves' disease were compared with patients with newly diagnosed Graves' disease using TCR sequencing and RNA sequencing of peripheral blood. A total of around 35 samples underwent TCR sequencing, from 13 patients with persistent Graves' disease and some 20 patients with newly diagnosed Graves' disease. The study took place in China and was registered as a clinical trial. Here is what the overall study found, with its caveats: Only the TCR beta chain was sequenced and analyzed. Only peripheral blood was studied, because thyroid tissue, the primary lesion, was inaccessible. Persistent Graves' disease patients showed lower TCR Shannon entropy and fewer highly expanded clones than newly diagnosed patients, suggesting clonal expansion. Persistent disease showed preferential use of TRBV28, TRBJ1-2 and TRBJ2-5, whereas newly diagnosed disease favored TRBV20-1 and TRBJ2-1. Patients with persistent disease shared more public clonotypes (roughly 2,900) than newly diagnosed patients did (around 930). The authors acknowledged the small sample size as a limitation that may reduce accuracy.

The CDR3 runs 15 residues from the cysteine to the phenylalanine. CDR3 DNA only is kept here, 45 bases in frame from base 1. CDR1 and CDR2, per the germline V gene, are MDHEN and SYDVKM. The label giving this sample's time point can be read as: newly diagnosed GD, antithyroid drugs for less than 3 months. For both TCR sequencing and RNA sequencing, RNA was extracted from PBMCs in TRIzol. The diagnosis of Graves' disease followed American Thyroid Association guidelines. Recruitment of patients was carried out at an endocrinology department in Xi'an, China. From each patient, around 9 milliliters of peripheral blood was collected into an EDTA anticoagulant tube. PBMCs were isolated by Ficoll Paque Plus density gradient separation without further T cell sorting. An Agilent 2100 Bioanalyzer and agarose gel were used to check RNA quality, and a NanoDrop 2000 was used to measure RNA concentration. The method was multiplex PCR. This sample was sequenced with an Illumina HiSeq 4000. TCR beta libraries were built with iRepertoire HTBI primers and Arm-PCR amplification of CDR3 regions. Before sequencing, the PCR products underwent gel purification. Per the authors' processing: Across samples, some 62 TRBV and 14 TRBJ segments were identified and used for gene usage analysis of CDR3 amino acid clonotypes. Filtered high-quality paired reads were merged into contigs using COPE and FqMerger. BLAST was used to align contigs to IMGT TRBV, TRBD and TRBJ reference genes, and CDR3 was defined according to IMGT. Highly expanded clones were defined as clonotypes with a frequency above 0.1%. Shannon entropy was used to measure repertoire diversity, and the Gini coefficient was used to measure V-J evenness. A clonotype was considered public if more than one individual shared it. TCRdb reanalyzed the raw reads on its own, using fastp at Q25 for trimming and MiXCR for clone calling, and kept in-frame beta chains. Each record represents a unique CDR3 protein, reported with the most common genes and DNA among its rows. The V and J calls, along with clone size, are taken from TCRdb and not from the paper's own processing. The sample data list about 220,000 distinct CDR3 sequences, and around a fifth of these were observed just once. 10% to 15% of the sample goes to the ten largest clones.

These data were likewise used in another study, on T cells in Graves' hyperthyroidism and ophthalmopathy. As the second publication notes: A patient counted as having stable Graves' hyperthyroidism if no progression to ophthalmopathy occurred over 18 months of follow-up. Hyperthyroidism patients were newly diagnosed, had a disease duration of under 2 months, and were aged 18 to 65 years. Exclusion was applied to patients with uncontrolled infections, other autoimmune diseases, pregnancy or lactation. Diagnoses were established on the basis of clinical symptoms, serum thyroxine and TRAb, thyroid ultrasound, and orbital computed tomography. A first-round RT-PCR of the TCR CDR3 used the HTBI primer set with the Qiagen OneStep RT-PCR kit. Most expanded thyroid clonotypes (frequency above 0.001) were also detected in blood, a finding suggesting that blood repertoires may reflect thyroid immune responses. In cross-validation, a model built on a 13 V-J signature told ophthalmopathy apart from stable hyperthyroidism with 85% to 90% sensitivity and roughly 82% specificity, and in testing the same model reached 80%/75%. During validation, the model predicted progression to ophthalmopathy a median of approximately 6.5 months ahead of onset, with just under 71% sensitivity and 72.22% specificity. To identify distinguishing TCR V-J signatures, a discovery cohort of around 98 patients was used, comprising 40 to 45 with Graves' ophthalmopathy and around 57 with stable Graves' hyperthyroidism. Prospective prediction of ophthalmopathy was tested in an independent validation cohort of approximately 19 hyperthyroidism patients and around 16 patients who later progressed to ophthalmopathy. The 75 to 100 discovery patients were randomly split 7:3 into training and test sets. The study also compared thyroid tissue and blood T-cell repertoires from about 6 Graves' hyperthyroidism patients. After sampling, hyperthyroidism patients received methimazole starting at 30 mg daily, and ophthalmopathy patients received high-dose intravenous methylprednisolone. Libraries were constructed in a second round of multiplex PCR, after which size selection and purification were carried out. Paired-end sequencing of the libraries was performed with 100 bp reads on an Illumina HiSeq2000. SOAPnuke was used to process the raw data, throwing out any read that contained adapters or uncalled bases, had a mean Phred below 15, or lacked an exact constant-primer or identifier match. COPE v1.2.5 was used to merge the high-quality paired reads, and each unique nucleotide sequence was defined as a clonotype. MiTCR v1.1 was used to align the clonotypes against IMGT TRBV, TRBD and TRBJ reference segments. The analysis included only V-J combinations with a frequency above 0.0001, which together covered roughly 99% of the repertoires. A TCS score was defined as the ratio of F50 (clonal expansion) to E x V (chaos), with BLOSUM62-based TCRdist applied between CDR3 peptides within each V-J. Welch's t-statistics and random forest reduced approximately 520 V-J features to around 14, which were used in a naive Bayes classifier (R e1071). Sample size was not statistically predetermined, and blinding of investigators to group allocation was not performed. The paper reports TCR Vbeta CDR3 sequencing of fewer than 150 peripheral blood samples: approximately 43 ophthalmopathy, about 75 hyperthyroidism and approximately 17 progressor patients.

The receptor comes from a woman aged 30 to 39 with Graves disease. Donor details come from another sample of the same person, matched by shared clones. In this chain, TRBV28 is recombined with TRBJ1-5, with 7 central nucleotides matching TRBD1. This material consisted of peripheral blood mononuclear cells (PBMCs), taken at new diagnosis, from a patient treated with antithyroid drugs. In nucleotide form, the sequence is TGTGCCGGCAGATCTGACAGGGTGACTAATCAGCCCCAGCATTTT. It codes for CAGRSDRVTNQPQHF.